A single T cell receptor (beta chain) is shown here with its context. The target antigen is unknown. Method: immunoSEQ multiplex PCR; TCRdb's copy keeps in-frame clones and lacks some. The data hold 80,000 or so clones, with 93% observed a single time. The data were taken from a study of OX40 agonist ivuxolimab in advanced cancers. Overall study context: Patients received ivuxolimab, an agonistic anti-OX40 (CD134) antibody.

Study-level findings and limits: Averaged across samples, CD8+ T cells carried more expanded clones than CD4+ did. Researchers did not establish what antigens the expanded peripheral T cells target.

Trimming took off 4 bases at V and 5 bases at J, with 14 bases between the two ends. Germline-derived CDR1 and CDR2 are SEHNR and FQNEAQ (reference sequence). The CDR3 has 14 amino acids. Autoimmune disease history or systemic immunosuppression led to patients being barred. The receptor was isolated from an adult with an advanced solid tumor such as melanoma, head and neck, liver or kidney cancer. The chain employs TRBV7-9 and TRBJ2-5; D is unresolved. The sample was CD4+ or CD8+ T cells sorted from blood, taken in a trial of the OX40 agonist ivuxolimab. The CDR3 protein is CASSSGLLRETQYF. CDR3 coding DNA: TGTGCCAGCAGCTCGGGTTTACTCCGGGAGACCCAGTACTTC.